The 23 T cell receptor beta chains listed next were all sequenced from one sample in a study of graft-versus-host responses after intestinal transplantation (dated by TCRdb to about 2021). No antigen has been identified for these receptors. The time point label, as the study defines it: cells obtained before transplantation from donor or recipient. The library was prepared using the immunoSEQ multiplex PCR assay. TCRdb's version of the immuneACCESS table is confined to in-frame rearrangements and falls short of the full clone set. An unresolved V gene accounts for under half of the shortfall where checked; the remainder is of unknown origin. This sample holds around 95,000 clones; roughly 87% were observed only once. Of the sample, 0.95% is held by the ten largest clones. The source material was unstimulated CD4+ T cells sorted from spleen or lymph node cells, sampled before transplant. These receptors were obtained from a human donor who was the organ donor for an intestinal transplant.

This chain connects TRBV7-2 to TRBJ2-7; a possible D gene is TRBD2 (5 bases). The length of the CDR3 is 13 residues. The germline V gene has CDR1 SGHTA and CDR2 FQGNSA. V lost 2 bases to trimming and J lost 4 bases, with 9 bases between them. The DNA for the CDR3 is TGTGCCAGCAGCTTAAGTTGGGAGTACGAGCAGTACTTC. Its protein is CASSLSWEYEQYF.

This clone was found once. The V call is TRBV6-5, the J call TRBJ1-2; 7 nucleotides agree with TRBD1. Germline V gene sequence: CDR1 MNHEY, CDR2 SVGAGI. Trimming cost V 6 bases and J 6 bases; bases outside gene matches: 7. CDR3 length equals 13 residues. The CDR3 reads CASRTGTEDGYTF. CDR3 sequence (DNA): TGTGCCAGCAGGACCGGGACAGAGGATGGCTACACCTTC.

The V and J genes are TRBV6-4 and TRBJ1-6; unclear D gene. Germline CDR1 is MRHNA and CDR2 is SNTAGT. Trimming took 6 bases from V and 0 from J, leaving 9 bases between them. CDR3 size: 15 residues. This CDR3 is CASSLGSSYNSPLHF. The CDR3 nucleotides read TGTGCCAGCAGCTTAGGGAGCTCCTATAATTCACCCCTCCACTTT.

This chain's CDR3 is CASSPDFSGGAQETQYF. The CDR3 DNA follows: TGCGCCAGCAGCCCGGACTTTAGCGGGGGGGCCCAAGAGACCCAGTACTTC. The chain recombines TRBV5-1 with TRBJ2-5; TRBD2 matches at 11 bases. With V trimmed by 4 bases and J by 1 base, 9 bases remained unmatched. Germline-derived CDR1 and CDR2 are SGHRS and YFSETQ. This CDR3 comprises 17 residues.

V and J are TRBV11-2 and TRBJ2-2; D uncertain. The CDR3 has 15 residues. Germline V gene sequence: CDR1 SGHAT, CDR2 FQNNGV. The V end was cut by 5 bases, the J end by 7 bases, with 17 bases between. CDR3 nucleotides: TGTGCCAGCAGCCTATCGTGGGGTGCGGACGGGGAGCTGTTTTTT. Amino acids: CASSLSWGADGELFF.

The CDR3 loop reads CASSSRSTYTGELFF. Here the CDR3 DNA reads TGTGCCAGCAGCTCCCGCTCAACCTACACCGGGGAGCTGTTTTTT. This chain connects TRBV7-8 to TRBJ2-2, with D hard to call. V dropped 4 bases and J dropped 3 bases, with 12 bases sitting between them. CDR1 is SGHVS and CDR2 is FQNEAQ in the germline V gene. The CDR3 runs to 15 residues. The full variable domain, completed using reference TRBV7-8 and TRBJ2-2, is GAGVSQSPRYKVAKRGQDVALRCDPISGHVSLFWYQQALGQGPEFLTYFQNEAQLDKSGLPSDRFFAERPEGSVSTLKIQRTQQEDSAVYLCASSSRSTYTGELFFGEGSRLTVL.

The chain has TRBV5-4 and TRBJ2-2; no clear D gene. V shed 4 bases and J shed 5 bases, with 6 bases lying between them. Germline values: CDR1 SGHNT, CDR2 YYREEE (reference sequence). This CDR3 region has 12 residues. The CDR3 DNA reads as TGTGCCAGCAGCCCCCGGACCGGGGAGCTGTTTTTT. Amino acid sequence: CASSPRTGELFF.

V gene TRBV6-6 combines with J gene TRBJ1-5; D unresolved. Trimming took 6 bases from V and 7 from J, leaving 22 bases between them. The CDR3 consists of 16 residues. Germline V gene data show CDR1 as MNHNY and CDR2 as SVGAGI (reference sequence). CDR3 coding DNA: TGTGCCAGCAGCCCTCCTGGAGGCCCTAATTCCCAGCCCCAGCATTTT. As protein: CASSPPGGPNSQPQHF.

The chain carries TRBV6-1 and TRBJ1-1; D call uncertain. Per the germline V gene, CDR1 is MNHNS and CDR2 is SASEGT. Trimming cost V 3 bases and J 6 bases, with 17 bases left between them. The CDR3 has 15 residues. CDR3 amino acids: CASSDRHRADAEAFF. DNA of the CDR3: TGTGCCAGCAGTGACAGACATCGGGCTGACGCTGAAGCTTTCTTT.

This clone was detected only a few times. This sequence joins TRBV5-5 and TRBJ2-2; maybe TRBD1 (6 bases). Trimming stripped 3 bases from V and 4 bases from J, with 7 bases between. The CDR3 consists of 13 residues. Looked up from germline, CDR1 is SGHKS and CDR2 is YYEKEE (reference sequence). For the CDR3, the DNA is TGTGCCAGCAGCTCCAGGGGCACCGGGGAGCTGTTTTTT. Amino acid sequence: CASSSRGTGELFF.

The V call is TRBV6-1, the J call TRBJ2-7, with 9 bases fitting TRBD1. The CDR3 is 14 amino acids. CDR1 and CDR2 (germline): MNHNS, SASEGT. V lost 6 bases and J lost 1; bases outside the gene matches: 4. Here the CDR3 DNA reads TGTGCCAGCAGGAGGGGGACAGGGTCCTACGAGCAGTACTTC. Translated: CASRRGTGSYEQYF.

The genes are TRBV5-1 and TRBJ1-1; 10 bases align to TRBD1. The length of the CDR3 is 15 residues. Unmatched junction bases numbered 7, after V lost 4 bases and J lost 4 bases. Germline values: CDR1 SGHRS, CDR2 YFSETQ. The CDR3 loop reads CASSVGTGVGTEAFF. The CDR3, as DNA: TGCGCCAGCAGCGTCGGGACAGGGGTGGGCACTGAAGCTTTCTTT.

This clone is a singleton in its sample. This chain links TRBV28 with TRBJ1-5; TRBD1 agrees at 8 bases. V trimming: 6 bases; J trimming: 3 bases; junction bases outside the gene matches: 7. Germline CDR1 reads MDHEN; CDR2 reads SYDVKM. The CDR3 runs to 15 residues. The CDR3 loop reads CASSPGQGFNQPQHF. The CDR3, as DNA: TGTGCCAGCAGCCCCGGACAGGGCTTCAATCAGCCCCAGCATTTT. The variable domain in full, with the rest retrieved from reference TRBV28 and TRBJ1-5, is DVKVTQSSRYLVKRTGEKVFLECVQDMDHENMFWYRQDPGLGLRLIYFSYDVKMKEKGDIPEGYSVSREKKERFSLILESASTNQTSMYLCASSPGQGFNQPQHFGDGTRLSIL.

The rearrangement joins TRBV7-3 to TRBJ2-3, with TRBD2 as a possible D gene (6 bases). The germline V and J ends were trimmed by 5 bases and 0 bases, with 9 bases remaining between them. This CDR3 spans 14 amino acids. In germline, CDR1 is SGHTA, CDR2 FQGTGA. CDR3 protein: CASSHGTSTDTQYF. The CDR3 DNA is TGTGCCAGCAGCCACGGGACTAGCACAGATACGCAGTATTTT. Complete variable domain (other parts from reference TRBV7-3 and TRBJ2-3): GAGVSQTPSNKVTEKGKYVELRCDPISGHTALYWYRQSLGQGPEFLIYFQGTGAADDSGLPNDRFFAVRPEGSVSTLKIQRTERGDSAVYLCASSHGTSTDTQYFGPGTRLTVL.

The chain is built from TRBV10-2 and TRBJ1-5, with D maybe TRBD1 (6 bases). Trimming removed 8 bases from V and 4 bases from J, with 12 bases in between. This CDR3 has 13 amino acids. Germline V CDR1 and CDR2: WSHSY, SAAADI. CDR3 DNA: TGCGCCAGCGACGATACAGGGAATCAGCCCCAGCATTTT. Translated: CASDDTGNQPQHF.

CDR3: CASSWGLQTQETQYF. In nucleotides, the CDR3 is TGTGCCAGCTCATGGGGACTCCAGACTCAAGAGACCCAGTACTTC. The chain is built from TRBV18 and TRBJ2-5, with D possibly TRBD2 on 6 matching bases. The CDR3 is made up of 15 amino acids. V was cut by 5 bases and J by 2 bases, with 15 bases left in between. Germline V gene lookup returns CDR1 KGHSH and CDR2 LQKENI.

This chain links TRBV19 with TRBJ2-3; no reliable D call. This CDR3 has 14 residues. The germline CDR1 and CDR2 sequences are LNHDA and SQIVND (reference sequence). The V end lost 3 bases, the J end lost 0 bases, and 7 bases lay between the germline ends. The CDR3 sequence: CASSIQSSTDTQYF. In DNA, the CDR3 is TGTGCCAGTAGTATTCAGTCCAGCACAGATACGCAGTATTTT.

The chain couples TRBV7-9 to TRBJ1-5, with D hard to call. In germline, CDR1 is SEHNR, CDR2 FQNEAQ (reference sequence). V gave up 1 base and J gave up 6 bases, with 7 bases separating them. This CDR3 has 13 amino acids. The CDR3 bases are TGTGCCAGCAGCTTAGGAGGTGGTCAGCCCCAGCATTTT. Translated, it gives CASSLGGGQPQHF.

The chain joins TRBV28 to TRBJ1-2, with D unresolved. CDR1 and CDR2 (germline): MDHEN, SYDVKM. V was pared by 2 bases and J by 2 bases, with 12 bases between. The CDR3 has 15 amino acids. CDR3 loop: CASSLGGQLNYGYTF. CDR3 bases: TGTGCCAGCAGTTTAGGTGGTCAGCTCAACTATGGCTACACCTTC.

V and J are TRBV5-6 and TRBJ2-7; D may be TRBD2 (6 bases). This CDR3 comprises 18 residues. Germline-derived CDR1 and CDR2 are SGHDT and YYEEEE. Between the trimmed V and J ends, which lost 5 bases and 0 bases, there was a span of 24 bases. The CDR3 DNA reads as TGTGCCAGCAGTTCTCGTCCCGGGACTGGGGGTCGCTCCTACGAGCAGTACTTC. Its protein product is CASSSRPGTGGRSYEQYF.

The gene calls are TRBV5-1 and TRBJ2-7; tentatively, D is TRBD2 (7 bases). The CDR3 has 15 amino acids. V lost 4 bases, J lost 6 bases, and 20 bases lay in between. The germline gives CDR1 SGHRS, CDR2 YFSETQ. CDR3: CASSRTGSRGGEQYF. CDR3 coding DNA: TGCGCCAGCAGCCGGACCGGGTCAAGGGGGGGCGAGCAGTACTTC. The whole variable domain, remainder taken from reference TRBV5-1 and TRBJ2-7, is KAGVTQTPRYLIKTRGQQVTLSCSPISGHRSVSWYQQTPGQGLQFLFEYFSETQRNKGNFPGRFSGRQFSNSRSEMNVSTLELGDSALYLCASSRTGSRGGEQYFGPGTRLTVT.

The chain uses TRBV28 and TRBJ2-1; perhaps TRBD2 as D (7 bases). The germline V gene has CDR1 MDHEN and CDR2 SYDVKM. The CDR3 contains 19 residues. V lost 4 bases and J lost 5, with 27 bases in between. CDR3 in amino acids: CASSSSNFWGGLSDNEQFF. As DNA, the CDR3 is TGTGCCAGCAGTTCTTCTAATTTCTGGGGGGGCCTATCCGACAATGAGCAGTTCTTC.

This clone came up a few times. This rearrangement joins TRBV7-9 to TRBJ2-7, with D unresolved. V lost 5 bases and J lost 0, with 5 bases in between. The CDR3 has 12 residues. The germline CDR1 and CDR2 sequences are SEHNR and FQNEAQ (reference sequence). Here the CDR3 reads CASSQSSYEQYF. CDR3 nucleotides: TGTGCCAGCAGCCAGAGCTCCTACGAGCAGTACTTC.